The clone carrying this TCR beta chain was seen more than once but under ten times. Antigen specificity is unknown. Per the study methods: Between 23,224 and 690,600 TCRs appeared in each sample, and the median stood at about 100,000. TCRdb re-analysed the RACE reads in MiXCR, keeping a single row per CDR3 protein. TCRdb's processing, not the authors', yielded these V and J calls. In the table there are 340,000 or so distinct CDR3 sequences, approximately 6.9% of which are singletons. CDR1 is SGHTA, CDR2 FQGNSA, per germline. V lost 3 bases and J 4 bases, leaving 16 bases between the germline ends. The CDR3 runs to 17 residues. Time point denoted: patch test 1, 2 weeks after DPC sensitization. The treatment was: therapeutic diphenylcyclopropenone sensitization with weekly scalp DPC. Unfractionated whole blood yielded total RNA. The record originates from a study of human T cells and chemical hapten exposure.

Whole-study findings and limits: There was no change with DPC sensitization in TCRs above 1 in 1000 frequency. Donors' alopecia may make their immune response differ from healthy people's.

Sample: whole blood, taken in connection with sensitization to the hapten diphenylcyclopropenone (DPC). The gene calls are TRBV7-2 and TRBJ2-6; either TRBD1 or TRBD2 may supply D (5 bases each). The receptor's source is a woman under 30 with alopecia areata. Some clones in this sample may be carry-over from other donors' samples. CDR3 nucleotides: TGTGCCAGCAGCTTGGAGAGGGGCGGGCGAGGGGCCAACGTCCTGACTTTC. Encoded protein: CASSLERGGRGANVLTF.